The rows below give T cell receptor beta chains drawn from one sample of a study of T cell responses to AZD1222 COVID-19 vaccine. Clones were sequenced by immunoSEQ multiplex PCR, and TCRdb holds only the in-frame ones, with some missing. The sample carries 150,000 to 200,000 clones, around nine tenths recorded once. Here the sequenced sample was peripheral blood, taken on day 0 of AZD1222 vaccination. These receptors were collected from an adult in good health. CDR3s include the opening cysteine and the closing phenylalanine or tryptophan. A D gene is named only where the DNA matches it firmly. Size is stated for part of the rows, as once, few or many counts, or as a class when the clone is expanded.

D gene	clone size	J gene	V gene	CDR3 DNA	CDR3 protein
.	.	TRBJ1-2	TRBV12-3/TRBV12-4	TGTGCCAGCAGTTTAGTCCTCGAGGATCCCACCTTC	CASSLVLEDPTF
.	.	TRBJ1-6	TRBV5-5	TGTGCCAGCAGCTTGGGGAGCAGGCTCTCACCCCTCCACTTT	CASSLGSRLSPLHF
.	once	TRBJ1-2	TRBV19	TGTGCCAGTAGCCCCTCCGGCAGCAACGGGTATGGCTACACCTTC	CASSPSGSNGYGYTF
.	.	TRBJ1-3	TRBV6-5	TGTGCCAGCAGCAGGGGTTCTGGAAACACCATATATTTT	CASSRGSGNTIYF
.	few	TRBJ2-3	TRBV7-9	TGTGCCAGCAGCTTAGACGGGACAGATACGCAGTATTTT	CASSLDGTDTQYF
TRBD1	.	TRBJ1-3	TRBV5-1	TGCGCCAGCAGCTTGGCAGGGGGCAGTGGAAACACCATATATTTT	CASSLAGGSGNTIYF
.	.	TRBJ2-7	TRBV27	TGTGCCAGCAGTCCACAGGGCCTGATGCGGGAGCAGTACTTC	CASSPQGLMREQYF
.	.	TRBJ2-7	TRBV28	TGTGCCAGCAGTTCTCCCCGGGGAAACTCCTACGAGCAGTACTTC	CASSSPRGNSYEQYF
.	once	TRBJ2-1	TRBV7-3	TGTGCCAGCAGCTCGGATCAGAATGAGCAGTTCTTC	CASSSDQNEQFF
TRBD1	.	TRBJ1-2	TRBV13	TGTGCCAGCAGCCACCCGGGGACAGGGGGCGACTATGGCTACACCTTC	CASSHPGTGGDYGYTF
.	.	TRBJ2-7	TRBV5-1	TGCGCCAGCAGCGGTACAGGGTCCTACGAGCAGTACTTC	CASSGTGSYEQYF
.	.	TRBJ1-4	TRBV27	TGTGCCAGCAGTTATACAGGCCTTAATGAAAAACTGTTTTTT	CASSYTGLNEKLFF
.	.	TRBJ1-1	TRBV27	TGTGCCAGCAGTTCGGGGTGGGGAACTGAAGCTTTCTTT	CASSSGWGTEAFF
.	.	TRBJ2-7	TRBV5-8	TGTGCCAGCAGTGCTCTTGGAGAGCAGTACTTC	CASSALGEQYF
.	.	TRBJ1-2	TRBV5-1	TGCGCCAGCAGCCCCGCAGGGGCGGATGGCTACACCTTC	CASSPAGADGYTF
.	.	TRBJ2-6	TRBV6-1	TGTGCCAGCAGTGAGTGGGGTGGTGGGGCCAACGTCCTGACTTTC	CASSEWGGGANVLTF
TRBD2	.	TRBJ2-7	TRBV7-8	TGTGCCAGCAGCAATAGCGGGGGTCTCTCCTACGAGCAGTACTTC	CASSNSGGLSYEQYF
.	.	TRBJ2-7	TRBV29-1	TGCAGCGTGAGGGAAGGACAGTCCTACGAGCAGTACTTC	CSVREGQSYEQYF
TRBD1	.	TRBJ2-7	TRBV18	TGTGCCAGCTCACCACGGGACAGACCCTACGAGCAGTACTTC	CASSPRDRPYEQYF
.	.	TRBJ2-6	TRBV7-2	TGTGCCAGCAGCACCCAAGAGTCTGGGGCCAACGTCCTGACTTTC	CASSTQESGANVLTF
.	.	TRBJ2-2	TRBV9	TGTGCCAGCAGCGCCACCCCGATTGGGGGGCCCGGGGGGACTGGGGAGCTGTTTTTT	CASSATPIGGPGGTGELFF
.	many	TRBJ1-1	TRBV29-1	TGCAGCGTTGGGGTGGGGAACACTGAAGCTTTCTTT	CSVGVGNTEAFF
.	.	TRBJ2-7	TRBV5-1	TGCGCCAGCAGCCTGGGACAAATCTACGAGCAGTACTTC	CASSLGQIYEQYF
.	few	TRBJ2-1	TRBV9	TGTGCCAGCAGCGTAGAGCCCTCCGCTGGGTATGGGCAGTTCTTC	CASSVEPSAGYGQFF
.	.	TRBJ1-3	TRBV7-6	TGTGCCAGCAGCTTAGGCGAGGACACCATATATTTT	CASSLGEDTIYF
.	.	TRBJ1-4	TRBV5-1	TGCGCCAGCAGTGTGGAGGGGCAGGGCGGAACTAATGAAAAACTGTTTTTT	CASSVEGQGGTNEKLFF
TRBD2	.	TRBJ2-3	TRBV27	TGTGCCAGCAGTCCCCTCCCACTAGCGGTCGGCACAGATACGCAGTATTTT	CASSPLPLAVGTDTQYF
.	.	TRBJ1-2	TRBV5-1	TGCGCCAGCAGCTCCGAGGGCTATGGCTACACCTTC	CASSSEGYGYTF
.	.	TRBJ1-4	TRBV19	TGTGCCAGTACCGGAGGGACAACTAATGAAAAACTGTTTTTT	CASTGGTTNEKLFF
.	.	TRBJ2-2	TRBV9	TGTGCCAGCAGCGTAGCGGTTGACACCGGGGAGCTGTTTTTT	CASSVAVDTGELFF
TRBD1	.	TRBJ2-1	TRBV19	TGTGCCAGTAGCCACAGGGGTAACTACAATGAGCAGTTCTTC	CASSHRGNYNEQFF
TRBD1	.	TRBJ1-4	TRBV7-9	TGTGCCAGCAGCTTCCGGGACAGGGGGTTGAGTGAAAAACTGTTTTTT	CASSFRDRGLSEKLFF
.	.	TRBJ1-3	TRBV7-9	TGTGCCAGCAGCTTCCCTGGGACCGTTGGAAACACCATATATTTT	CASSFPGTVGNTIYF
.	.	TRBJ2-2	TRBV5-1	TGCGCCAGCAGCTTGTGGAGGAGGACAGCGAACACCGGGGAGCTGTTTTTT	CASSLWRRTANTGELFF
.	.	TRBJ2-7	TRBV5-1	TGCGCCAGCAGCTTGTCGGGGGTCTACGAGCAGTACTTC	CASSLSGVYEQYF
.	.	TRBJ1-2	TRBV5-4	TGTGCCAGCAGGAGGGACACCGAGACCTATGGCTACACCTTC	CASRRDTETYGYTF
.	once	TRBJ1-2	TRBV7-3	TGTGCCAGCAGCTTAACTGGCGGGGGGTATGGCTACACCTTC	CASSLTGGGYGYTF
TRBD2	once	TRBJ2-1	TRBV4-3	TGCGCCAGCAGCCATGGCAGCGGGGGGTCGAATGAGCAGTTCTTC	CASSHGSGGSNEQFF
.	.	TRBJ1-5	TRBV12-5	TGTGCTAGTGGTCCCGGGTCTTCCATCAATCAGCCCCAGCATTTT	CASGPGSSINQPQHF
.	.	TRBJ2-7	TRBV20-1	TGCAGTGCTAGAGGGCCGAACGAGCAGTACTTC	CSARGPNEQYF
TRBD1	.	TRBJ2-5	TRBV6-2/TRBV6-3	TGTGCCAGCAGTTTCCAGGGACAGGCTTCTCACGAGACCCAGTACTTC	CASSFQGQASHETQYF
TRBD2	.	TRBJ2-7	TRBV10-3	TGTGCCATCAGTCGGGGGGGCTACGAGCAGTACTTC	CAISRGGYEQYF
.	.	TRBJ1-5	TRBV4-1	TGCGCCAGCAGCCAAGATGAGGGATCGGGTCAGCCCCAGCATTTT	CASSQDEGSGQPQHF
.	.	TRBJ2-7	TRBV5-1	TGCGCCAGCAGCTTGGGCAGCCTATTCTCCTACGAGCAGTACTTC	CASSLGSLFSYEQYF
TRBD2	.	TRBJ2-1	TRBV13	TGTGCCAGCAGCTTTAGCGGGGGCCCTGAGAATGAGCAGTTCTTC	CASSFSGGPENEQFF
.	.	TRBJ2-1	TRBV7-3	TGTGCCAGCAGCCTAGGACAGTCGACCTACAATGAGCAGTTCTTC	CASSLGQSTYNEQFF
.	.	TRBJ2-3	TRBV19	TGTGCCAGTAGTCCCCAGGGCCCTCCGCGGGGAGATACGCAGTATTTT	CASSPQGPPRGDTQYF
.	.	TRBJ1-1	TRBV2	TGTGCCAGCAGTGAAGTTAAGTCTGAAGCTTTCTTT	CASSEVKSEAFF
.	once	TRBJ2-7	TRBV6-2/TRBV6-3	TGTGCCAGCAGTTACCGGGCTAGCGCACGATCCTACGAGCAGTACTTC	CASSYRASARSYEQYF
.	.	TRBJ1-3	TRBV9	TGTGCCAGCAGCGTAGGGGGACAAATCTCTGGAAACACCATATATTTT	CASSVGGQISGNTIYF
.	.	TRBJ2-5	TRBV6-5	TGTGCCAGCACGAATCGATATCCCCCAGAGACCCAGTACTTC	CASTNRYPPETQYF
TRBD1	.	TRBJ2-2	TRBV5-3	TGTGCCAGAGCGGCGACCGGGACAGCGAACACCGGGGAGCTGTTTTTT	CARAATGTANTGELFF
.	.	TRBJ1-2	TRBV27	TGTGCCAGCAGTTTAACCAGGGGATGGTACTACACCTTC	CASSLTRGWYYTF
.	.	TRBJ2-2	TRBV28	TGTGCCACCTCCGGGACGGCCACCGGGGAGCTGTTTTTT	CATSGTATGELFF